A single sample is the source of the 3 T cell receptor beta chains below, sequenced in a study of blood T cell repertoires in COVID-19 (dated by TCRdb to 2018 to 2020). The library was obtained by the immunoSEQ multiplex PCR assay. In TCRdb, the immuneACCESS table is reduced to in-frame sequences with V and J assigned. These tables do not hold every clone; where another copy was compared, an unresolved V gene accounts for under half, and the others remain unexplained. The sample records 45,000 to 65,000 clones, roughly 88% of which are singletons. The top ten clones comprise roughly 10% of the sample. The source material was peripheral blood. These receptors came from a man aged 30-40 years with COVID-19, enrolled during active disease.

V usage is TRBV27 and J usage is TRBJ1-5; D is ambiguous. Germline CDR1 is MNHEY and CDR2 is SMNVEV (reference sequence). The CDR3 loop spans 14 amino acids. V lost 0 bases and J lost 7, with 10 bases in between. The CDR3, as DNA: TGTGCCAGCAGTTTATCGGGCAGGAAGCAGCCCCAGCATTTT. Translated: CASSLSGRKQPQHF.

This chain connects TRBV5-1 to TRBJ2-7, with 7 bases matching TRBD1. This CDR3 has 16 amino acids. Germline V lookup: CDR1 SGHRS, CDR2 YFSETQ. Trimming took 2 bases from V and 0 from J; bases not matched to a gene: 8. For the CDR3, the DNA is TGCGCCAGCAGCTTCGCAGGGGGTTTATCCTCCTACGAGCAGTACTTC. Translated: CASSFAGGLSSYEQYF.

This chain links TRBV9 with TRBJ1-2; D gene unclear. The CDR3 sequence is 15 residues long. The V end lost 3 bases, the J end lost 4 bases, and 16 bases lay between the germline ends. Germline V gives CDR1 SGDLS, CDR2 YYNGEE. Here the CDR3 DNA reads TGTGCCAGCAGCGCGGCAGTGGAGGGCCCCTATGGCTACACCTTC. Translation: CASSAAVEGPYGYTF.